The clone carrying this T cell receptor (beta chain) was picked up many times. As yet, its antigen is unknown. This specimen comes from a study of T-cell reconstitution after alpha-beta-depleted transplantation in children. Study-wide results and limits: Surviving recipient T cells and thymic progenitors underlay high day-60 TCRbeta diversity in some patients. The main origin of T-cell counts and diversity one year after transplant was newly produced T cells. It was reported that alpha-beta T cells came from several hundred expanded graft clones (about two months after transplant).

This CDR3 is 17 amino acids long. The germline V and J ends were trimmed by 0 bases and 4 bases, with 19 bases remaining between them. CDR1 is DFQATT and CDR2 is SNEGSKA in the germline V gene (reference sequence). Researchers prepared the TCRbeta library using unique molecular identifiers, the study reports. TCRdb reprocessed the PCR reads with MiXCR, giving one entry per CDR3 protein. This table holds 550,000 to 800,000 distinct CDR3 sequences, 13% found once. The material was PBMCs, obtained before TCRalphabeta/CD19-depleted stem cell transplant. The source is a girl aged 2 to 10 with congenital amegakaryocytic thrombocytopenia, due to receive a stem cell transplant. The rearrangement joins TRBV20-1 to TRBJ2-1, with D possibly TRBD2 on 6 matching bases. CDR3 residues: CSARDSSAQLGYNEQFF. CDR3 bases: TGCAGTGCTAGAGACTCTAGCGCCCAACTTGGATACAATGAGCAGTTCTTC.